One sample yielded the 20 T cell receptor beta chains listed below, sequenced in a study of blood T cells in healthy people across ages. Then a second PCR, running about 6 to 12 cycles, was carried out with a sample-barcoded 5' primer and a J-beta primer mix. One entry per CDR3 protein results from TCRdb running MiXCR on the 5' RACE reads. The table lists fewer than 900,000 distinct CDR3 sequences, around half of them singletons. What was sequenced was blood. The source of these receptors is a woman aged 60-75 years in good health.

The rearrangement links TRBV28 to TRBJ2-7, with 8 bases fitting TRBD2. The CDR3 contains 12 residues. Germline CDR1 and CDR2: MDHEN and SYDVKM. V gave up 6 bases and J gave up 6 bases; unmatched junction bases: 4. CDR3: CASSAGTSEQYF. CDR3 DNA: TGTGCCAGCAGCGCAGGGACTAGCGAGCAGTACTTC.

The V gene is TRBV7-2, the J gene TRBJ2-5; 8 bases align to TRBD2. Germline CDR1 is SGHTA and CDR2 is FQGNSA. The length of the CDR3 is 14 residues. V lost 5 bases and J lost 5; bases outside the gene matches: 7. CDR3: CASSQSGSAETQYF. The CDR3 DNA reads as TGTGCCAGCAGCCAGAGCGGGAGTGCGGAGACCCAGTACTTC.

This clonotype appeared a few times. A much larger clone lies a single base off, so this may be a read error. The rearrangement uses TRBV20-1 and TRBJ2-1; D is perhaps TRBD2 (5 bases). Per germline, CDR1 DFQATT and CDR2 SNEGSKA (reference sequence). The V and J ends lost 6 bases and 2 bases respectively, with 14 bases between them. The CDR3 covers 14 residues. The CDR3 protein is CSAGGRLTYNEQFF. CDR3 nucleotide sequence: TGCAGTGCCGGAGGACGCCTAACCTACAATGAGCAGTTCTTC.

For the CDR3, the DNA is TGTGCCAGCAGCTTAGCAACTAGCAGTAATGAGCAGTTCTTC. As protein: CASSLATSSNEQFF. This rearrangement joins TRBV7-2 to TRBJ2-1; possibly TRBD2 for D (6 bases). The CDR3 has 14 amino acids. Trimming cost V 0 bases and J 7 bases, with 10 bases left between them. Germline V CDR1 and CDR2: SGHTA, FQGNSA. The full variable domain, with the rest looked up from reference TRBV7-2 and TRBJ2-1, is GAGVSQSPSNKVTEKGKDVELRCDPISGHTALYWYRQSLGQGLEFLIYFQGNSAPDKSGLPSDRFSAERTGGSVSTLTIQRTQQEDSAVYLCASSLATSSNEQFFGPGTRLTVL.

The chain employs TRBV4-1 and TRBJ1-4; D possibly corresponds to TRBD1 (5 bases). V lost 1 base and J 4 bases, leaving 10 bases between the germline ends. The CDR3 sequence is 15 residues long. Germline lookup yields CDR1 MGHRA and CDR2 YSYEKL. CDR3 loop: CASSQVQGNNEKLFF. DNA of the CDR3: TGCGCCAGCAGCCAAGTCCAGGGCAATAATGAAAAACTGTTTTTT.

CDR3 protein: CASSSGPVDTEAFF. The CDR3 DNA follows: TGTGCCAGCAGTAGTGGCCCCGTGGACACTGAAGCTTTCTTT. The chain recombines TRBV9 with TRBJ1-1; D call uncertain. This CDR3 has 14 amino acids. CDR1 and CDR2 (germline): SGDLS, YYNGEE. Trimming took off 5 bases at V and 3 bases at J, with 14 bases between the two ends.

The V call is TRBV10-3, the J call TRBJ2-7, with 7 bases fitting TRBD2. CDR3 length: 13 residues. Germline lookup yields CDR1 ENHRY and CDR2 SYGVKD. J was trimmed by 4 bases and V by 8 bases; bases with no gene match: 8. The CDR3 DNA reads TGTGCCATCGGGGGAACTAGCGCGTACGAGCAGTACTTC. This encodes CAIGGTSAYEQYF.

CDR3 nucleotides: TGTGCCAGCAGCTTACGGCGGACTAGCGGGGACACCGGGGAGCTGTTTTTT. It codes for CASSLRRTSGDTGELFF. The J gene is TRBJ2-2, the V gene TRBV7-9; 12 nucleotides line up with TRBD2. V lost 2 bases and J lost 3; bases outside the gene matches: 4. The germline V gene encodes CDR1 SEHNR and CDR2 FQNEAQ (reference sequence). The CDR3 length is 17 residues.

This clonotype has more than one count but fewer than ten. CDR3 DNA sequence: TGTGCCAGCAGCCAGTACGCGGGAACTGAAGCTTTCTTT. As protein: CASSQYAGTEAFF. This chain uses TRBV14 with TRBJ1-1, with no clear D. Deletions cut 3 bases from V and 5 bases from J, with 10 bases between. Germline CDR1 SGHDN, CDR2 FVKESK. The CDR3 spans 13 residues.

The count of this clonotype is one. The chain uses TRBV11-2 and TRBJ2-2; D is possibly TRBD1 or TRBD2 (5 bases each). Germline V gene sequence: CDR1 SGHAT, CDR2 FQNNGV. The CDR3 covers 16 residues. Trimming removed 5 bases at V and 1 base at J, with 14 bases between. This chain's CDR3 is CASSRRGQLNTGELFF. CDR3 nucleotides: TGTGCCAGCAGCCGCCGGGGCCAGCTGAACACCGGGGAGCTGTTTTTT.

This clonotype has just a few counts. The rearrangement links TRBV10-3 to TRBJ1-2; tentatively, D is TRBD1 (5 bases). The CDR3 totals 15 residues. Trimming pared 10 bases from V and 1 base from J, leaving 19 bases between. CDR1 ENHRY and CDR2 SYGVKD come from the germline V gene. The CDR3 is CATGAGFKGNYGYTF. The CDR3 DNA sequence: TGTGCCACCGGGGCAGGGTTCAAGGGTAACTATGGCTACACCTTC.

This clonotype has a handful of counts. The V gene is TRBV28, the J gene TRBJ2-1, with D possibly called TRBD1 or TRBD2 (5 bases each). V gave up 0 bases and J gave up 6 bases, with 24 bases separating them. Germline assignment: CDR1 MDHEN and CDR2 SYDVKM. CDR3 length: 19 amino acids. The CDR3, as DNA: TGTGCCAGCAGTTTATGGCCCCTAGGGACGAACCGCCTCGGCAATGAGCAGTTCTTC. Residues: CASSLWPLGTNRLGNEQFF.

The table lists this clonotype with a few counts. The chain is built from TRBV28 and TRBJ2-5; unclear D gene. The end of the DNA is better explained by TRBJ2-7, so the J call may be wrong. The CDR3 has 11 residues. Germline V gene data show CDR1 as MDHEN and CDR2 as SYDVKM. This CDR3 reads CASSPRREQYF. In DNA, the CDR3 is TGTGCCAGCAGCCCTCGTCGCGAGCAGTACTTC.

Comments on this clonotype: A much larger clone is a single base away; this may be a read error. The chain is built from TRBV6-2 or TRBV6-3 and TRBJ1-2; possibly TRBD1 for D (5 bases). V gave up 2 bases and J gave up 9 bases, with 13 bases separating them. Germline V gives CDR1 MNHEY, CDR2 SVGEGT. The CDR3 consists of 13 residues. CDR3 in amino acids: CASSYQEGSRYTF. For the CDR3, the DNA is TGTGCCAGCAGTTACCAGGAGGGGAGCCGCTACACCTTC.

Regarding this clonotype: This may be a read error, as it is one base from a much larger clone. The CDR3 reads CASSLMGGDQEAQYF. CDR3 nucleotides: TGTGCCAGCAGCTTAATGGGAGGGGACCAAGAGGCCCAGTACTTC. The gene calls are TRBV7-3 and TRBJ2-5; 7 bases map to TRBD2. CDR1 SGHTA and CDR2 FQGTGA come from the germline V gene. This CDR3 has 15 amino acids. The full variable domain, rest sourced from reference TRBV7-3 and TRBJ2-5, is GAGVSQTPSNKVTEKGKYVELRCDPISGHTALYWYRQSLGQGPEFLIYFQGTGAADDSGLPNDRFFAVRPEGSVSTLKIQRTERGDSAVYLCASSLMGGDQEAQYFGPGTRLLVL.

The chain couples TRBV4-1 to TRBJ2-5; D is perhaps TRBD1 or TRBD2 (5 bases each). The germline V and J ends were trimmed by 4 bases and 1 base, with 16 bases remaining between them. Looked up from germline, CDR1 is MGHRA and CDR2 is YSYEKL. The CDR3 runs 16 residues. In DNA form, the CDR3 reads TGCGCCAGCAGCCTGAGGGGAGTGGGCATCCAAGAGACCCAGTACTTC. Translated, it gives CASSLRGVGIQETQYF.

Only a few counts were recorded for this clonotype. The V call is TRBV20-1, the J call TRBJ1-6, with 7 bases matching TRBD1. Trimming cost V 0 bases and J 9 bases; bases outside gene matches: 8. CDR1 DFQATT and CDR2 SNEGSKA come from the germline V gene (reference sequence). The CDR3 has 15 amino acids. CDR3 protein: CSAREETGQTSPLHF. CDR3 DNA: TGCAGTGCTAGAGAAGAGACAGGGCAAACTTCACCCCTCCACTTT.

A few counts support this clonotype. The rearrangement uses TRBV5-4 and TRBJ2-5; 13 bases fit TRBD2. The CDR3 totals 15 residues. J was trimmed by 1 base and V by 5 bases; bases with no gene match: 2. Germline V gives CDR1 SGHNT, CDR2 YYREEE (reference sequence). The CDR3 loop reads CASRRTSGSQETQYF. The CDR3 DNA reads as TGTGCCAGCAGGCGGACTAGCGGGAGCCAAGAGACCCAGTACTTC.

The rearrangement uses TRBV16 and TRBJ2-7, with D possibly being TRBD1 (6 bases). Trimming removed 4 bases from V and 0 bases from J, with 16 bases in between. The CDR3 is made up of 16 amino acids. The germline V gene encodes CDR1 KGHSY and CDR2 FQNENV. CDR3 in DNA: TGTGCCAGCAGCCGGGGCTGGGACAACCCCTCCTACGAGCAGTACTTC. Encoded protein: CASSRGWDNPSYEQYF.

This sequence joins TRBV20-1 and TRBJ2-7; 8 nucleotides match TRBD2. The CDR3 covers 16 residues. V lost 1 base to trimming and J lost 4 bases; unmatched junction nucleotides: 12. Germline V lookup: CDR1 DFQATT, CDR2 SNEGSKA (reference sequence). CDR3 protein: CSARGVAGRGGYEQYF. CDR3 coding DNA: TGCAGTGCTAGAGGGGTAGCGGGAAGAGGTGGGTACGAGCAGTACTTC.